This T cell receptor (beta chain) came from a study of immune cell composition in non-small cell lung cancer. Frozen unsorted single-cell suspensions supplied the genomic DNA. Measured with immunoSEQ multiplex PCR; TCRdb has only the in-frame clones, and not every one. The repertoire holds roughly 4,900 clones, 75% to 85% seen once, with about 12% in the top ten. Germline assignment: CDR1 ENHRY and CDR2 SYGVKD. This CDR3 is 13 amino acids long. V trimming: 7 bases; J trimming: 6 bases; junction bases outside the gene matches: 7. The rearrangement uses TRBV10-3 and TRBJ1-2, with 8 bases that match TRBD1. This clonotype was obtained from a human donor with non-small cell lung cancer. The sequenced sample was lung tumor tissue. The CDR3 nucleotides are TGTGCCATCACTTCGGACAGGGTTCATGGCTACACCTTC. Translating it yields CAITSDRVHGYTF.